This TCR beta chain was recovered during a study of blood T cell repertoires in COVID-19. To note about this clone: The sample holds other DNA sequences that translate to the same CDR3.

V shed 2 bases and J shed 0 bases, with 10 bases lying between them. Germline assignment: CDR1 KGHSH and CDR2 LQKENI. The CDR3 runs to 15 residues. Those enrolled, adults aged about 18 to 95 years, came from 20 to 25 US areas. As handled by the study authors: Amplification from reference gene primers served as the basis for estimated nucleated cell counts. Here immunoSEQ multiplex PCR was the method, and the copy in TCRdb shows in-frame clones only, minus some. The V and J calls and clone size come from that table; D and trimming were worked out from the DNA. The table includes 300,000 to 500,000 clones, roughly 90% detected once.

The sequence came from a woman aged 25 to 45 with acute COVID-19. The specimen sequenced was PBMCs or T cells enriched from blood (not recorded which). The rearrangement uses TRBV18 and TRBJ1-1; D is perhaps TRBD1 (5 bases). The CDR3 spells CASSPVQGLNTEAFF. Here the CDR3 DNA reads TGTGCCAGCTCACCAGTCCAGGGTCTGAACACTGAAGCTTTCTTT. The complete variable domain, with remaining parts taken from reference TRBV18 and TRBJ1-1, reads NAGVMQNPRHLVRRRGQEARLRCSPMKGHSHVYWYRQLPEEGLKFMVYLQKENIIDESGMPKERFSAEFPKEGPSILRIQQVVRGDSAAYFCASSPVQGLNTEAFFGQGTRLTVV.